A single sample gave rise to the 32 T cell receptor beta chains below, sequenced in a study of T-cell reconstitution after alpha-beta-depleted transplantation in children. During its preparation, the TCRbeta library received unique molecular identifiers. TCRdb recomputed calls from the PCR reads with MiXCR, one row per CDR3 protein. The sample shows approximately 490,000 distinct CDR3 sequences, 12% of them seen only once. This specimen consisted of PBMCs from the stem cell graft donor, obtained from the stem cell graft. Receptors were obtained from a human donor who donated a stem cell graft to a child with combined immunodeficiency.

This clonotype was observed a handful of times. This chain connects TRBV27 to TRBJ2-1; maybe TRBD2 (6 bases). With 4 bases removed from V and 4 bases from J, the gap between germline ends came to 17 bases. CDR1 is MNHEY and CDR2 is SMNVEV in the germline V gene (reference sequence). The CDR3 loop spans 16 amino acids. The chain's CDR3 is CASSYTGLQKYNEQFF. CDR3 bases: TGTGCCAGCAGTTACACGGGACTCCAAAAGTACAATGAGCAGTTCTTC.

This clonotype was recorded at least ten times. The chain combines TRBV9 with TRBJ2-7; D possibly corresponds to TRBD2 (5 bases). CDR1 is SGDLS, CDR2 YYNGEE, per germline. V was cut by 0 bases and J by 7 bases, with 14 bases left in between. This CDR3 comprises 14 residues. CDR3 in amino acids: CASSVDSPSGEQYF. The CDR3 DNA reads TGTGCCAGCAGCGTAGATAGCCCCTCGGGGGAGCAGTACTTC.

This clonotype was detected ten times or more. The CDR3, as DNA: TGCGCCAGCAGCCAAGGGGACACTAGCAACGATGAGCAGTTCTTC. Its translation is CASSQGDTSNDEQFF. The V call is TRBV4-3, the J call TRBJ2-1; D is tentatively TRBD1 or TRBD2 (6 bases each). Germline values: CDR1 LGHNA, CDR2 YSLEER. Trimming took 1 base from V and 8 from J, leaving 15 bases between them. This CDR3 is 15 amino acids long.

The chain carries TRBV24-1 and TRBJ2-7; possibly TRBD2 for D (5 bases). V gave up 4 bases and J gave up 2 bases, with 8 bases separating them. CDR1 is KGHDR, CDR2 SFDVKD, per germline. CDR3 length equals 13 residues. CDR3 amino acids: CATSDGKTYEQYF. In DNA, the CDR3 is TGTGCCACCAGTGACGGGAAAACCTACGAGCAGTACTTC.

CDR3 DNA sequence: TGTGCCAGCAGCCCCGTGGCGGGAGTAACCGGGGAGCTGTTTTTT. It specifies CASSPVAGVTGELFF. The chain employs TRBV11-2 and TRBJ2-2; 7 nucleotides agree with TRBD2. Germline CDR1 SGHAT, CDR2 FQNNGV. With V trimmed by 5 bases and J by 5 bases, 8 bases remained unmatched. The CDR3 extends over 15 amino acids.

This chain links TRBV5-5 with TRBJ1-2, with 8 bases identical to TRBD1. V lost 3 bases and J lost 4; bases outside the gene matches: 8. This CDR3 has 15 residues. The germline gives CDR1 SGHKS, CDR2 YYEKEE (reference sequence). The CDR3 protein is CASSSDRGYFYGYTF. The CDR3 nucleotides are TGTGCCAGCAGCTCTGACAGGGGCTACTTCTATGGCTACACCTTC. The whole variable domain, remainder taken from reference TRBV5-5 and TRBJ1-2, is DAGVTQSPTHLIKTRGQQVTLRCSPISGHKSVSWYQQVLGQGPQFIFQYYEKEERGRGNFPDRFSARQFPNYSSELNVNALLLGDSALYLCASSSDRGYFYGYTFGSGTRLTVV.

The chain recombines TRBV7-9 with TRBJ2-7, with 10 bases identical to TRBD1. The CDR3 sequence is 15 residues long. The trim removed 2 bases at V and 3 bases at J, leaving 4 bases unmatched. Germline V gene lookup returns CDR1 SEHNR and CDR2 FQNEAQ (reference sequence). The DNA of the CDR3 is TGTGCCAGCAGCTTATGGGACAGGGGACTCTACGAGCAGTACTTC. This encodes CASSLWDRGLYEQYF.

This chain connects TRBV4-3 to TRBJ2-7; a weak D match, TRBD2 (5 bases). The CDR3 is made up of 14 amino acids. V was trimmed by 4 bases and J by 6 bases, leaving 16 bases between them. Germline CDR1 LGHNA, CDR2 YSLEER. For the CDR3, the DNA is TGCGCCAGCAGCCCCGGGATACGGGAAGCCGAGCAGTACTTC. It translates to CASSPGIREAEQYF.

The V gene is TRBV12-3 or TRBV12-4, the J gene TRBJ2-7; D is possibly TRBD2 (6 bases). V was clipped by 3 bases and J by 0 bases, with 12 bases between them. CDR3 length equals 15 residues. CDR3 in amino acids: CASSFRAGRSYEQYF. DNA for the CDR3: TGTGCCAGCAGTTTCAGAGCGGGCCGCTCCTACGAGCAGTACTTC.

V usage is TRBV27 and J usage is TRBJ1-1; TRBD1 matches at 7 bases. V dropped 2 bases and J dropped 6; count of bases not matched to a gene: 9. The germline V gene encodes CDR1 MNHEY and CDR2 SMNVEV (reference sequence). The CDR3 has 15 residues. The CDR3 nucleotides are TGTGCCAGCAGTTTACCCGAATCCAGGGGGGCTGAAGCTTTCTTT. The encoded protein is CASSLPESRGAEAFF.

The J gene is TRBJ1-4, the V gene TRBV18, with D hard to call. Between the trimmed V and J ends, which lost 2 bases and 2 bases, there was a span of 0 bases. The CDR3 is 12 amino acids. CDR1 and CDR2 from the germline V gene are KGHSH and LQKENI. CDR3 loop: CASSPTNEKLFF. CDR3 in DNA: TGTGCCAGCTCACCAACTAATGAAAAACTGTTTTTT.

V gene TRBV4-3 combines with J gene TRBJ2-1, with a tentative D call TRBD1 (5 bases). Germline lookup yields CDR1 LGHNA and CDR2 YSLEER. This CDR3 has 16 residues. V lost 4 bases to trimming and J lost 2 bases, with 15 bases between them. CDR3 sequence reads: CASSPVGPNAYNEQFF. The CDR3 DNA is TGCGCCAGCAGCCCAGTGGGGCCTAATGCCTACAATGAGCAGTTCTTC.

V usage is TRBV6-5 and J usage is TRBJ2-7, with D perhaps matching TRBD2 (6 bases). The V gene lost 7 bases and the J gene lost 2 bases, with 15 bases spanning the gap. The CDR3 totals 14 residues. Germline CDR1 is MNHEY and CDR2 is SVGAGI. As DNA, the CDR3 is TGTGCCAGCATTTCACGGGGGACCCCCTACGAGCAGTACTTC. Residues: CASISRGTPYEQYF.

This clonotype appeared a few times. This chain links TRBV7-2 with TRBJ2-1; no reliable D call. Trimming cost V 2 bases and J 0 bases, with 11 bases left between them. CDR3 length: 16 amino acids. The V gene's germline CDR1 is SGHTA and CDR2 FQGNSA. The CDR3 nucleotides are TGTGCCAGCAGCTTAACCCGCCCGAGCTCCTACAATGAGCAGTTCTTC. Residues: CASSLTRPSSYNEQFF.

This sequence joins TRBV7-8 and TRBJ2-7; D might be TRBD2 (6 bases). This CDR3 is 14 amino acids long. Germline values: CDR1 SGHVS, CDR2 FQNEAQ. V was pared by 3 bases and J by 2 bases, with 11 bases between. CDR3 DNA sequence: TGTGCCAGCAGCTTCGGCCTAGCGACCTACGAGCAGTACTTC. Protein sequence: CASSFGLATYEQYF.

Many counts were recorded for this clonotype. The CDR3 reads CASSPLAGGYEQYF. The DNA of the CDR3 is TGTGCCAGCTCACCACTAGCGGGAGGATACGAGCAGTACTTC. The V gene is TRBV18, the J gene TRBJ2-7, with 10 bases lining up with TRBD2. CDR3 length: 14 residues. Looked up from germline, CDR1 is KGHSH and CDR2 is LQKENI. With V trimmed by 1 base and J by 4 bases, 1 base remained unmatched.

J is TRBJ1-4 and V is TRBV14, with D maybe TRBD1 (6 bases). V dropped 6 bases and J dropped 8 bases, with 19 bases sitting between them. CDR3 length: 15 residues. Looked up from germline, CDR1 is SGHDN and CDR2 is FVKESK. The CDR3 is CASSLRAGEVEKLFF. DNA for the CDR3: TGTGCCAGCAGTCTCCGGGCAGGGGAGGTCGAAAAACTGTTTTTT.

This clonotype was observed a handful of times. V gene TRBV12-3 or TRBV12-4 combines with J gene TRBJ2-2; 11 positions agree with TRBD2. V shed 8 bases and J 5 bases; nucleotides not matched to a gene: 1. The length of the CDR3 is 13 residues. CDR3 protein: CASGTSGTGELFF. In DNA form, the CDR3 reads TGTGCCAGCGGGACTAGCGGTACCGGGGAGCTGTTTTTT.

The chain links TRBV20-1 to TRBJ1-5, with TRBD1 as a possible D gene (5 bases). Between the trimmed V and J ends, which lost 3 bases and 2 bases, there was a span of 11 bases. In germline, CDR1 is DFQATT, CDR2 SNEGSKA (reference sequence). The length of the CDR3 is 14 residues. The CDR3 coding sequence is TGCAGTGCTAGCCGGGGGGGTGGCAATCAGCCCCAGCATTTT. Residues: CSASRGGGNQPQHF.

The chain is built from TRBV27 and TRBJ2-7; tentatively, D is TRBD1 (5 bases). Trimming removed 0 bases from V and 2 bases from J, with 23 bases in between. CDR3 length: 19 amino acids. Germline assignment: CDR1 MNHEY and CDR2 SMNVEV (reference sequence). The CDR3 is CASSLSMGAPGLQPYEQYF. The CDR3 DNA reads TGTGCCAGCAGTTTATCAATGGGCGCCCCAGGGCTTCAGCCCTACGAGCAGTACTTC.

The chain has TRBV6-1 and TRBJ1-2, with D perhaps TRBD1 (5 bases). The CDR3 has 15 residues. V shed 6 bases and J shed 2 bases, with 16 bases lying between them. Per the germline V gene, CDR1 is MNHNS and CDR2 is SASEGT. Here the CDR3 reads CASRLGHLANYGYTF. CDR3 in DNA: TGTGCCAGCAGACTAGGACACCTTGCGAACTATGGCTACACCTTC.

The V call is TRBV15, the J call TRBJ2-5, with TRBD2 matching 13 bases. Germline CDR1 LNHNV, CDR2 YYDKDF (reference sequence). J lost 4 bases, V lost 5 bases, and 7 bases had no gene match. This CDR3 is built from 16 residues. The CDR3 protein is CATSRRGLAGVETQYF. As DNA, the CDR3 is TGTGCCACCAGCCGACGAGGACTAGCGGGAGTAGAGACCCAGTACTTC.

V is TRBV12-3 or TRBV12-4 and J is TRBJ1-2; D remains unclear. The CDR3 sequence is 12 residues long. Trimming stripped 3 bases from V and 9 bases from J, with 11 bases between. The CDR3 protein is CASSFAPYRYTF. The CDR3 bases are TGTGCCAGCAGTTTCGCGCCTTATCGCTACACCTTC.

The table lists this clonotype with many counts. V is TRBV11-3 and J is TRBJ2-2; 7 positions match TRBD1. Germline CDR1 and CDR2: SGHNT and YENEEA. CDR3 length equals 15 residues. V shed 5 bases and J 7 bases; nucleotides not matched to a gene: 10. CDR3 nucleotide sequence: TGTGCCAGCAGCCCCTCGGGACAGTCTTTCGGGGAGCTGTTTTTT. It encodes CASSPSGQSFGELFF.

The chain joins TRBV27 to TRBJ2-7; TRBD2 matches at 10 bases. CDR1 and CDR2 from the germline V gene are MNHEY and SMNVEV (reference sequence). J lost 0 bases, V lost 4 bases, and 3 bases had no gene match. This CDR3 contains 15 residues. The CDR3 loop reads CASSSLAGISYEQYF. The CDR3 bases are TGTGCCAGCAGTTCACTAGCGGGAATCTCCTACGAGCAGTACTTC.

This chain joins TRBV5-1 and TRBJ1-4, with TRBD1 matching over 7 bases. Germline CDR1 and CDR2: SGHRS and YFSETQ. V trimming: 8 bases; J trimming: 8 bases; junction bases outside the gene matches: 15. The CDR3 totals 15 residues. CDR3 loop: CASKDAQGPGEKLFF. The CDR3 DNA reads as TGCGCCAGTAAGGACGCACAGGGGCCTGGCGAAAAACTGTTTTTT.

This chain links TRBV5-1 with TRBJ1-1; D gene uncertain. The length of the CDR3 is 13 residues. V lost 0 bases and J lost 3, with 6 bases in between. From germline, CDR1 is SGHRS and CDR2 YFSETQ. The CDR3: CASSLVMDTEAFF. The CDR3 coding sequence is TGCGCCAGCAGCTTGGTTATGGACACTGAAGCTTTCTTT. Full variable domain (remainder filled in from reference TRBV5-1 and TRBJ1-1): KAGVTQTPRYLIKTRGQQVTLSCSPISGHRSVSWYQQTPGQGLQFLFEYFSETQRNKGNFPGRFSGRQFSNSRSEMNVSTLELGDSALYLCASSLVMDTEAFFGQGTRLTVV.

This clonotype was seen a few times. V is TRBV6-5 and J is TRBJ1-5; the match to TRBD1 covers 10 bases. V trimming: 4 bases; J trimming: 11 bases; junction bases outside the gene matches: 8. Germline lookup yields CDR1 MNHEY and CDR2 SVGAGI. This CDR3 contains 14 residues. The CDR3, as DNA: TGTGCCAGCAGTTCCGGGACAGGGGTTTTTTCCCAGCATTTT. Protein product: CASSSGTGVFSQHF.

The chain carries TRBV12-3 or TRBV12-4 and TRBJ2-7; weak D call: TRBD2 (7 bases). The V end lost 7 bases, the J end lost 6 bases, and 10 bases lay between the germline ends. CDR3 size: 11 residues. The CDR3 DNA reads TGTGCCAGCACCCGGGGGGCCGAGCAGTACTTC. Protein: CASTRGAEQYF.

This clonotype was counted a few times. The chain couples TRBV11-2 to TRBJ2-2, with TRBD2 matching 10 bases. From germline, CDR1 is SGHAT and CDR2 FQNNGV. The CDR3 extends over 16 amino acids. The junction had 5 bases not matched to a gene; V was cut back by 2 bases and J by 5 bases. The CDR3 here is CASSLTISGRTGELFF. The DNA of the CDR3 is TGTGCCAGCAGCTTAACAATTAGCGGGAGGACCGGGGAGCTGTTTTTT. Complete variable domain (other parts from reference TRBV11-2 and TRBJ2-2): EAGVAQSPRYKIIEKRQSVAFWCNPISGHATLYWYQQILGQGPKLLIQFQNNGVVDDSQLPKDRFSAERLKGVDSTLKIQPAKLEDSAVYLCASSLTISGRTGELFFGEGSRLTVL.

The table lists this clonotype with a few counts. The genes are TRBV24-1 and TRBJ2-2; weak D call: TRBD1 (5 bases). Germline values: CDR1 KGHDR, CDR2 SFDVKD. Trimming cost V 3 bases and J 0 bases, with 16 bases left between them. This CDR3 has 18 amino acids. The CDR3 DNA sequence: TGTGCCACCAGTGATCCTAACCCCGACAGCCCGAACACCGGGGAGCTGTTTTTT. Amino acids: CATSDPNPDSPNTGELFF.

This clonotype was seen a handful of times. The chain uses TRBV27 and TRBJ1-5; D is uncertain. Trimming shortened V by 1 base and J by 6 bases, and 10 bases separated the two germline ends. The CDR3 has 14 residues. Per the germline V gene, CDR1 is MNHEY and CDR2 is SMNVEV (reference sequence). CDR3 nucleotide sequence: TGTGCCAGCAGTTTATTTCGGGTCGGTCAGCCCCAGCATTTT. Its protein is CASSLFRVGQPQHF.